Listed below are T cell receptor beta chains from one sample, sequenced in a study of PD-L1 blockade in urothelial cancer. This table comes from immunoSEQ multiplex PCR, and its TCRdb copy is limited to in-frame clones, with some not included. Seen here are 40,000 or so clones, approximately 86% observed once, and the top ten hold 24%. The input for sequencing was PBMCs, taken around atezolizumab (anti-PD-L1) treatment. The origin of the receptors is a man in his sixties with urothelial cancer. The CDR3 runs from the conserved cysteine through the conserved F or W. The D gene is left open where the match is weak. A row's size may be missing; if present it is once, few, many or a size class.

NA,TRBV5-1,NA,TRBJ1-4,TGCGCCAGCAGCTTGGTTGGGGCGGTAGGGGAAAAACTGTTTTTT,CASSLVGAVGEKLFF
NA,TRBV10-3,TRBD1,TRBJ1-4,TGTGCCACAACCTCTGACAGGGGAGAGGAAAAACTGTTTTTT,CATTSDRGEEKLFF
NA,TRBV6-5,TRBD1,TRBJ1-2,TGTGCCAGCAGAACGGGGGACAGGCTGACTCAAGGCTACACCTTC,CASRTGDRLTQGYTF
NA,TRBV12-5,TRBD1,TRBJ1-2,TGTGCTAGTGGGACAGGGAACTATGGCTACACCTTC,CASGTGNYGYTF
NA,TRBV6-1,TRBD1,TRBJ1-6,TGTGCCAGCCGGGACAGGGTTTTTTCACCCCTCCACTTT,CASRDRVFSPLHF
NA,TRBV9,TRBD1,TRBJ1-5,TGTGCCAGCAGCGTAAGGACAGGGGACAATCAGCCCCAGCATTTT,CASSVRTGDNQPQHF
NA,TRBV9,NA,TRBJ2-2,TGTGCCAGCAGCGTAGAATACGGGGGGCGGCTGCACACCGGGGAGCTGTTTTTT,CASSVEYGGRLHTGELFF
NA,TRBV5-5,NA,TRBJ1-5,TGTGCCAGCAGCAGAGAGGGCCACAATCAGCCCCAGCATTTT,CASSREGHNQPQHF
few,TRBV4-3,NA,TRBJ1-1,TGCGCCAGCAGCGCGGGGAGTAGATTGGGGGCTTTCTTT,CASSAGSRLGAFF
NA,TRBV4-2,NA,TRBJ1-4,TGTGCCAGCAGCCAAGGGTTGCAGGCAACTAATGAAAAACTGTTTTTT,CASSQGLQATNEKLFF
NA,TRBV11-2,TRBD2,TRBJ2-2,TGTGCCAGCAGCTTAGCCCCCGGTGTGTTAGCGGGGGGTGGGGAGCTGTTTTTT,CASSLAPGVLAGGGELFF
NA,TRBV19,TRBD1,TRBJ1-5,TGTGCCAGTAGTCAGGGACAGCGCAATCAGCCCCAGCATTTT,CASSQGQRNQPQHF
NA,TRBV5-5,NA,TRBJ2-2,TGTGCCAGCAGCTTGTTCGCAGGGTCGGGCGGGGAGCTGTTTTTT,CASSLFAGSGGELFF
once,TRBV7-2,NA,TRBJ2-5,TGTGCCGGAGGGACGGGGGTTGGAGAGACCCAGTACTTC,CAGGTGVGETQYF
NA,TRBV5-8,TRBD1,TRBJ1-5,TGTGCCAGCAGCTTGGCCGGACAGGGTTTCAATCAGCCCCAGCATTTT,CASSLAGQGFNQPQHF
once,TRBV30,NA,TRBJ2-3,TGTGCCTGGAGTGAGAGGTCGGATACGCAGTATTTT,CAWSERSDTQYF
NA,TRBV14,NA,TRBJ2-1,TGTGCCAGCAGCCAAGGACTAGTTTGGGGGCAGTTCTTC,CASSQGLVWGQFF
NA,TRBV2,NA,TRBJ1-3,TGTGCCAGCAGCCGGGACAACAACTCTGGAAACACCATATATTTT,CASSRDNNSGNTIYF
NA,TRBV29-1,TRBD1,TRBJ1-2,TGCAGCGTAGACACAGGGGGGAACGGCTATGGCTACACCTTC,CSVDTGGNGYGYTF
NA,TRBV15,NA,TRBJ2-7,TGTGCCACCAGCAACGAGCGGTATCGCTACGAGCAGTACTTC,CATSNERYRYEQYF
NA,TRBV27,NA,TRBJ1-5,TGTGCCAGCAGTACGTTCCAACTCGGTGGCAATCAGCCCCAGCATTTT,CASSTFQLGGNQPQHF
NA,TRBV7-2,TRBD1,TRBJ1-1,TGTGCCAGCAGCAACCCTAACAGGGGGACAACAGTGAACACTGAAGCTTTCTTT,CASSNPNRGTTVNTEAFF
NA,TRBV6-4,NA,TRBJ2-6,TGTGCCAGCAGTGACTCGGACAGCTCTGGGGCCAACGTCCTGACTTTC,CASSDSDSSGANVLTF
once,TRBV10-1,TRBD2,TRBJ2-5,TGCGCCGTCCCGACAGCGGGGGAACAAGAGACCCAGTACTTC,CAVPTAGEQETQYF
NA,TRBV14,TRBD1,TRBJ2-7,TGTGCCAGCAGCCACAGTGGGACAGGGGGTACCCACGAGCAGTACTTC,CASSHSGTGGTHEQYF
once,TRBV30,TRBD2,TRBJ2-7,TGTGCCTGGAACTGGGCGACTAGCTCTCAGGAGCAGTACTTC,CAWNWATSSQEQYF
NA,TRBV11-2,NA,TRBJ1-1,TGTGCCAGCAGCTTAGAGGGACGGGGGTCGGCTTTCTTT,CASSLEGRGSAFF
NA,TRBV6-5,NA,TRBJ2-1,TGTGCCAGCACCGAACTAGCAACCTCGCGTAATGAGCAGTTCTTC,CASTELATSRNEQFF
NA,TRBV5-6,TRBD1,TRBJ2-7,TGTGCCAGCAGCCCTGGGACAGGGGGCTACTCCTACGAGCAGTACTTC,CASSPGTGGYSYEQYF
NA,TRBV7-2,TRBD2,TRBJ2-1,TGTGCCAGCAGCTTAGAACCAGCGGGGGAGTACCTAGCCAATGAGCAGTTCTTC,CASSLEPAGEYLANEQFF
NA,TRBV29-1,NA,TRBJ1-1,TGCAGCGTTGGGGGGCCCCTCACGGAAGCTTTCTTT,CSVGGPLTEAFF
few,TRBV30,NA,TRBJ1-5,TGTGCCTGGAGTGTAGGGGACACCAATCAGCCCCAGCATTTT,CAWSVGDTNQPQHF
NA,TRBV11-2,NA,TRBJ2-2,TGTGCCAGCAGCTCCCCGGTCCTGAACACCGGGGAGCTGTTTTTT,CASSSPVLNTGELFF
few,TRBV12-5,NA,TRBJ2-1,TGTGCTAGTGGTTTGGTAATGCAGGGCCCCCTCTTC,CASGLVMQGPLF
NA,TRBV19,TRBD1,TRBJ1-2,TGTGCCAGTAGTGCTCACAGGGGTACTAACTATGGCTACACCTTC,CASSAHRGTNYGYTF
NA,TRBV15,TRBD1,TRBJ1-1,TGTGCCACCAGCCCTAGGAGGTTGACAGGGGACGCTGAGGCTGAAGCTTTCTTT,CATSPRRLTGDAEAEAFF
NA,TRBV9,TRBD2,TRBJ2-1,TGTGCCAGCAGCGCTGCGGGACTAGCGGGAGTCAATGAGCAGTTCTTC,CASSAAGLAGVNEQFF
NA,TRBV7-6,NA,TRBJ2-2,TGTGCCAGCAGCTTAGTCATGGCAGGGGGGACGAACACCGGGGAGCTGTTTTTT,CASSLVMAGGTNTGELFF
NA,TRBV7-3,TRBD2,TRBJ2-1,TGTGCCAGCAGCTTAAGGCGGGGGGACTCCTACAATGAGCAGTTCTTC,CASSLRRGDSYNEQFF
NA,TRBV5-6,TRBD1,TRBJ1-3,TGTGCCAGCAGCCGACAGGGGGCTGGAAACACCATATATTTT,CASSRQGAGNTIYF
NA,TRBV29-1,TRBD1,TRBJ2-2,TGCAGCGTTGTGACAGGGGGCACCGGGGAGCTGTTTTTT,CSVVTGGTGELFF
NA,TRBV11-3,NA,TRBJ2-7,TGTGCCAGCAGCGCGCGAGCCTACGAGCAGTACTTC,CASSARAYEQYF
NA,TRBV2,NA,TRBJ1-6,TGTGCCAGCCATGGCGGCAATTCACCCCTCCACTTT,CASHGGNSPLHF
NA,TRBV6-5,NA,TRBJ1-2,TGTGCCAGCAGCACTTTAGGGGGTCGAAATTATGGCTACACCTTC,CASSTLGGRNYGYTF
NA,TRBV5-4,NA,TRBJ1-1,TGTGCCAGCAGAGGTCTGACGGGGAACACTGAAGCTTTCTTT,CASRGLTGNTEAFF
NA,TRBV7-9,NA,TRBJ2-7,TGTGCCAGCAGCACGCCCCCCGGGTACGAGCAGTACTTC,CASSTPPGYEQYF
NA,TRBV9,NA,TRBJ1-1,TGTGCCAGCAGCGTAGGCAGGAACACTGAAGCTTTCTTT,CASSVGRNTEAFF
medium-sized,TRBV19,TRBD2,TRBJ2-1,TGTGCCAGTACGCTAGCGGGGGGGCTCAATGAGCAGTTCTTC,CASTLAGGLNEQFF
NA,TRBV19,TRBD1,TRBJ2-7,TGTGCCAGTACCGAGGGACAGGGAAGCGAGCAGTACTTC,CASTEGQGSEQYF
NA,TRBV10-3,NA,TRBJ1-5,TGTGCCATCAGTGAAAGGGGAGGCGGCAATCAGCCCCAGCATTTT,CAISERGGGNQPQHF
NA,TRBV2,TRBD2,TRBJ2-1,TGTGCCAGCGTAAGAGCGGGAGTCGCCGATGAGCAGTTCTTC,CASVRAGVADEQFF
NA,TRBV29-1,NA,TRBJ1-2,TGCAGCGTTGAAGGGGAGACCTCTAGCTATGGCTACACCTTC,CSVEGETSSYGYTF
NA,TRBV6-5,TRBD1,TRBJ1-1,TGTGCCAGCTTGGAGACAGGGGGCATGGCTGAAGCTTTCTTT,CASLETGGMAEAFF
NA,TRBV2,NA,TRBJ1-1,TGTGCCAGCACCACAGGTCTGAACACTGAAGCTTTCTTT,CASTTGLNTEAFF